This T cell receptor beta chain was found in a study of radiation and T cells in renal cell carcinoma. Generated by immunoSEQ multiplex PCR, the TCRdb table keeps only in-frame clones and is missing some. Of approximately 79,000 clones in the sample, 82% were seen once. Time point meaning: blood 2 weeks post-SBRT. Treatment denoted: 15 Gy SBRT to primary tumor, nephrectomy 4 weeks later. There are 16 residues in the CDR3. CDR1 is ENHRY and CDR2 is SYGVKD in the germline V gene. V shed 2 bases and J shed 7 bases, with 17 bases lying between them. The V gene is TRBV10-3, the J gene TRBJ2-2; TRBD1 is a possible D gene (7 bases). This clonotype originated in a man aged 55 to 70 with renal cell carcinoma. Sequenced here: blood, sampled from a patient whose treatment included radiotherapy and nephrectomy. The DNA for the CDR3 is TGTGCCATCAGTGAGGGAGGGGGCGGCACCAGCGGGGAGCTGTTTTTT. It translates to CAISEGGGGTSGELFF.